The clone carrying this TCR beta chain was counted ten times or more. The data stem from a study of blood T cell repertoires in COVID-19. In the study overall: Acute and convalescent COVID-19 specimens originated in the United States, Italy and Spain. PBMCs, B-cell-depleted T cells, or T cells were the source of the cDNA or gDNA that made up the material.

Original processing notes: Estimates of nucleated cell counts were drawn from the amplification of reference gene primers. Sequencing was performed with immunoSEQ multiplex PCR; in TCRdb, only in-frame clones are kept and a portion is missing. V, J and clone size are those of that table, while D and trimming were read from the DNA. The data contain under 300,000 clones, 88% of them singletons. The CDR3 covers 15 residues. The germline V gene encodes CDR1 SEHNR and CDR2 FQNEAQ (reference sequence). The ends were cut back, 3 bases at V and 1 base at J, with 13 bases in the middle. The V gene is TRBV7-9, the J gene TRBJ2-7, with D possibly being TRBD1 (6 bases). The clonotype originates from a woman aged 25 to 39 with acute or convalescent COVID-19. Sequencing was performed on peripheral blood. The CDR3 nucleotides are TGTGCCAGCAGCTTGGCCGGGACAACTTCCTACGAGCAGTACTTC. This gives the protein CASSLAGTTSYEQYF.